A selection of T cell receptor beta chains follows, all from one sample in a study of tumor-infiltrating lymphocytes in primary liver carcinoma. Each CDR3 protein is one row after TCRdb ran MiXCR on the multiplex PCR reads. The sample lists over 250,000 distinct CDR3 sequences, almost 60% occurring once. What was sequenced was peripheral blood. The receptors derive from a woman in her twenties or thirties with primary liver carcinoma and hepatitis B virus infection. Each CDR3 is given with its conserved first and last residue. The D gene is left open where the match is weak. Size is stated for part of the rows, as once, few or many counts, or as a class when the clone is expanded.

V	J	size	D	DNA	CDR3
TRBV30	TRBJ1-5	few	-	TGTGCCTGGAGCCGACGTAGGGGTAGCAATCAGCCCCAGCATTTT	CAWSRRRGSNQPQHF
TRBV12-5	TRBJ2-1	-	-	TGTGCTAGTGGTTTGCCCTCCCAGCGGGAGCAGTTCTTC	CASGLPSQREQFF
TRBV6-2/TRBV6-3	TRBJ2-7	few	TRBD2	TGTGCCAGCAGTACATTACGGACTAGCGGGCAGACCGGGTCCTACGAGCAGTACTTC	CASSTLRTSGQTGSYEQYF
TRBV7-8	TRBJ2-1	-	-	TGTGCCAGCAGCCCAGGAGGGGCGGGCAGTGACAATGAGCAGTTCTTC	CASSPGGAGSDNEQFF
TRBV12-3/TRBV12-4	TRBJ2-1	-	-	TGTGCCAGCAAGACTCGCCGACATGAGCAGTTCTTC	CASKTRRHEQFF
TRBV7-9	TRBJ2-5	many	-	TGTGCCAGCAGCTTAGGTCAGGAGACCCAGTACTTC	CASSLGQETQYF
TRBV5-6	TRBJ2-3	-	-	TGTGCCACCGTACGGTCGGGAGCTCCAGATACGCAGTATTTC	CATVRSGAPDTQYF
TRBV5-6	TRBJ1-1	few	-	TGTGCCAGCAGCTTGAGGGGGGGTAGTGGCACTGAAGCTTTCTTT	CASSLRGGSGTEAFF
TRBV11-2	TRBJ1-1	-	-	TGTGCCAGCAGCCCCTCGGTAGCCAACACTGAAGTTTTCTTT	CASSPSVANTEVFF
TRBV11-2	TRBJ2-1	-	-	TGTGCCAGCAGCTTACTTCCTCCCTACCTTCGACTAATGGGCAGTGTCGACAATGAGCAGTTCTTC	CASSLLPPYLRLMGSVDNEQFF
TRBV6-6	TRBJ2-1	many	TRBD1	TGTGCCAGCAGGGACAGGGATTCCTACAATGAGCAGTTCTTC	CASRDRDSYNEQFF
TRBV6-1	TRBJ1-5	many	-	TGTGCCAGCAGTGAAGACAATCTGAGCAATCAGCCCCAGCATTTT	CASSEDNLSNQPQHF
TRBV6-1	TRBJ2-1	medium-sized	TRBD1	TGTGCCAGCAGTTACCGGGACAGGCATAATAATGAGCAGTTCTTC	CASSYRDRHNNEQFF
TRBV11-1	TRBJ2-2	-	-	TGTGCCAGCAGCTTAGGCGGACTAACCCTCGCCGGGGAGCTCTTTTTT	CASSLGGLTLAGELFF
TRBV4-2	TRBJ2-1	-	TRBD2	TGTGCCAGCAGCCAAGGGGCTAGCGGGAAGGGGATCTACAATGAGCAGTTCTTC	CASSQGASGKGIYNEQFF
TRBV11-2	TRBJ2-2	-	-	TGTGCCAGCAGCAGTAGTACTCCAGGGATCACCGGGGAGCTGTTCTTT	CASSSSTPGITGELFF
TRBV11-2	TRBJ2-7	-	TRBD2	TGTGCCAGCAGCTTTTTAGCGGGAATTAAATTTTACGAGCAGTACTTC	CASSFLAGIKFYEQYF
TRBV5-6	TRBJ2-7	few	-	TGTGCCAGCAGCTTGATGAGGTGGGGGACGCAGGGCGAAGAGCAGTACTTC	CASSLMRWGTQGEEQYF